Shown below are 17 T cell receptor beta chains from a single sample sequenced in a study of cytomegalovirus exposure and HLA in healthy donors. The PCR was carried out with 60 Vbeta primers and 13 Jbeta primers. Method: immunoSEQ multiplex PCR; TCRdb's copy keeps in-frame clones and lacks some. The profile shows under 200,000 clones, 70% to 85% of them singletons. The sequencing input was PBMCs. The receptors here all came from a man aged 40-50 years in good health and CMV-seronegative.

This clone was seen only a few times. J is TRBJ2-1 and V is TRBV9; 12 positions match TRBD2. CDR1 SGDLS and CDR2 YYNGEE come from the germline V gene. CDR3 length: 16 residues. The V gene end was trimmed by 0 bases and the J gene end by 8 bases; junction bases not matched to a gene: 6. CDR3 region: CASSVGTSGGFYEQFF. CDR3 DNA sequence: TGTGCCAGCAGCGTAGGTACTAGCGGGGGGTTTTATGAGCAGTTCTTC.

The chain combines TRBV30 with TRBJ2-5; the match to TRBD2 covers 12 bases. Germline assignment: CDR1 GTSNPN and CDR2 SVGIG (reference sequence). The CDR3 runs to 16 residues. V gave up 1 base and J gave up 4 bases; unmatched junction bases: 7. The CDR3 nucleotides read TGTGCCTGGAGTGCGGCAAGACTAGCGGGGGTAGAGACCCAGTACTTC. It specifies CAWSAARLAGVETQYF.

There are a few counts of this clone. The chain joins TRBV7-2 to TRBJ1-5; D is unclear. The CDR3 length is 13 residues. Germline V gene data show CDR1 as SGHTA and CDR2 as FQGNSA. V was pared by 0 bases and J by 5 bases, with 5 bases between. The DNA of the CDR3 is TGTGCCAGCAGCTTAGCTCCGTATCAGCCCCAGCATTTT. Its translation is CASSLAPYQPQHF.

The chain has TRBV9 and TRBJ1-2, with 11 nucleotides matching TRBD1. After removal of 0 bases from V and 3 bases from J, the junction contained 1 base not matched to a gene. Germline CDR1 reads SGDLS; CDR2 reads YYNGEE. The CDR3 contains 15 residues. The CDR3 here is CASSVGDRGDYGYTF. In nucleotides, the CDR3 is TGTGCCAGCAGCGTAGGGGACAGGGGGGACTATGGCTACACCTTC.

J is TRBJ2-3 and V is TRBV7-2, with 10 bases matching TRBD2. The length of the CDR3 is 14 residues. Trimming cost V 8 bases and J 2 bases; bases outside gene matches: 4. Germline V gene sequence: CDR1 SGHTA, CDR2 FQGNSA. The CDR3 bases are TGTGCCAGCCTTAGCGGGGGGTCCACAGATACGCAGTATTTT. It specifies CASLSGGSTDTQYF. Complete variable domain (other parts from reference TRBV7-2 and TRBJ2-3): GAGVSQSPSNKVTEKGKDVELRCDPISGHTALYWYRQSLGQGLEFLIYFQGNSAPDKSGLPSDRFSAERTGGSVSTLTIQRTQQEDSAVYLCASLSGGSTDTQYFGPGTRLTVL.

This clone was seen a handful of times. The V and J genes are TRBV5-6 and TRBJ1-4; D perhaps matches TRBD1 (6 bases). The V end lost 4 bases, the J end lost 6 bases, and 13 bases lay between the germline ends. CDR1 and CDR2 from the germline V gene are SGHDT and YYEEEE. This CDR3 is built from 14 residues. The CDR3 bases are TGTGCCAGCAGCGGGGGCAGGGGTCATGAAAAACTGTTTTTT. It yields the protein CASSGGRGHEKLFF.

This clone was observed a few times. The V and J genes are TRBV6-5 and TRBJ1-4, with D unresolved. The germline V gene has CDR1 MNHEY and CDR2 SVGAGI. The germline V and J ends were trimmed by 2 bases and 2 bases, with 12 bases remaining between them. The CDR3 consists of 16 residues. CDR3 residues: CASSYLPPRTNEKLFF. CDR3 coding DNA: TGTGCCAGCAGTTACCTACCACCGAGGACTAATGAAAAACTGTTTTTT.

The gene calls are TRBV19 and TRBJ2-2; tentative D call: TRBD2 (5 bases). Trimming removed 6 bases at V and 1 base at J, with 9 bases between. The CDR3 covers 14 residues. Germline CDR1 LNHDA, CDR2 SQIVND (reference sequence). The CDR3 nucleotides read TGTGCCAGTAGGGGAGCAGTGAACACCGGGGAGCTGTTTTTT. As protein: CASRGAVNTGELFF.

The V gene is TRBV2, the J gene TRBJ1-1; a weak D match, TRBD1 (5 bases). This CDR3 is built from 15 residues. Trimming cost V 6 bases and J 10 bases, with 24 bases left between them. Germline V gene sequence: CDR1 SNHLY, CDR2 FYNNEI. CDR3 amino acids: CASRGREMDRGGAFF. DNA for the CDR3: TGTGCCAGCAGGGGCAGGGAAATGGATCGAGGTGGAGCTTTCTTT.

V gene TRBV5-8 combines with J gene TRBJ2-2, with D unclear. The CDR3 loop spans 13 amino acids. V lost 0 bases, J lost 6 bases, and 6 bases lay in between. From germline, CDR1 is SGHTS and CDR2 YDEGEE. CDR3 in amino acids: CASSLVFPGELFF. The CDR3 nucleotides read TGTGCCAGCAGCTTGGTCTTCCCCGGGGAGCTGTTTTTT.

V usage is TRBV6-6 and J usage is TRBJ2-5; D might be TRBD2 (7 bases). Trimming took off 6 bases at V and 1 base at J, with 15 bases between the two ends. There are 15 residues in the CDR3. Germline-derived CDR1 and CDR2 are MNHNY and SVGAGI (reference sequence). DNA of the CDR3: TGTGCCAGCAGCGTAATTCGGGGGGCCCAAGAGACCCAGTACTTC. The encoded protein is CASSVIRGAQETQYF.

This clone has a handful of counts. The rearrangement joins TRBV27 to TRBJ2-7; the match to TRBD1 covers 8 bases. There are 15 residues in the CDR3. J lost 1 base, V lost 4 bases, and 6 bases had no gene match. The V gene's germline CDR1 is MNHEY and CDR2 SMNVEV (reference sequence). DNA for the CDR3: TGTGCCAGCAGTTATCGGACAGGGAATTCCTACGAGCAGTACTTC. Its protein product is CASSYRTGNSYEQYF.

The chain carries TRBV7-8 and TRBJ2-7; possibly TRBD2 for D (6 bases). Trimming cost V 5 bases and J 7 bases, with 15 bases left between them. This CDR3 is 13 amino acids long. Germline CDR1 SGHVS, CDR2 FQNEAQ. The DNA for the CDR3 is TGTGCCAGCAGCCCCCGATGGGCGGGGGAGCAGTACTTC. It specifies CASSPRWAGEQYF.

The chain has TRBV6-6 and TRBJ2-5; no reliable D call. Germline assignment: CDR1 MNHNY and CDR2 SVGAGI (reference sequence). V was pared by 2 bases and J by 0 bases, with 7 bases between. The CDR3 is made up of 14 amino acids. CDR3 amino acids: CASSYILYQETQYF. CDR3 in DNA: TGTGCCAGCAGTTACATCCTGTACCAAGAGACCCAGTACTTC.

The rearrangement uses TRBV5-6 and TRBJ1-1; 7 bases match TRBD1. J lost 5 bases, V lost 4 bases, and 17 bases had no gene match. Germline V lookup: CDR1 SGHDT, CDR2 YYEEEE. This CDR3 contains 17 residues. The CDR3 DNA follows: TGTGCCAGCAGCGTCTTGACAGGGCGCCCCGGTTATACTGAAGCTTTCTTT. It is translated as CASSVLTGRPGYTEAFF.

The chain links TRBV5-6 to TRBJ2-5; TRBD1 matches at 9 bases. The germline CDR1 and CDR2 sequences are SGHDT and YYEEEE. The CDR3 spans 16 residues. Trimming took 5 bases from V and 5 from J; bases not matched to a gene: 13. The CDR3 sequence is CASRLSPGQGSETQYF. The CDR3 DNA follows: TGTGCCAGCAGACTGAGCCCGGGACAGGGCAGCGAGACCCAGTACTTC.

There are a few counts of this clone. This CDR3 reads CASSSGGETGNTIYF. CDR3 coding DNA: TGCGCCAGCAGCTCCGGCGGGGAGACTGGAAACACCATATATTTT. The V gene is TRBV5-1, the J gene TRBJ1-3; D not certain. Between the trimmed V and J ends, which lost 3 bases and 2 bases, there was a span of 12 bases. CDR3 length: 15 residues. The V gene's germline CDR1 is SGHRS and CDR2 YFSETQ.